The 8 T cell receptor beta chains presented below share a single source sample, sequenced in a study of breast tumors, draining lymph nodes, adjacent tissues. TCRdb re-analysed the multiplex PCR reads in MiXCR, keeping a single row per CDR3 protein. Seen here are some 83,000 distinct CDR3 sequences, approximately 19% observed once, and the top ten hold 2% to 3%. The lymph nodes were axillary draining lymph nodes from breast cancer patients. The sequencing sample was made of axillary lymph node tissue. The receptors come from a female donor with breast cancer. Some clones in this sample may be carry-over from other donors' samples.

This clonotype was detected many times. This chain joins TRBV7-9 and TRBJ1-3; a weak D match, TRBD1 (5 bases). The germline CDR1 and CDR2 sequences are SEHNR and FQNEAQ (reference sequence). The CDR3 totals 16 residues. V lost 4 bases and J 0 bases, leaving 13 bases between the germline ends. The CDR3 reads CASSSSGLSSGNTIYF. CDR3 DNA sequence: TGTGCCAGCAGCTCCTCGGGACTTTCCTCTGGAAACACCATATATTTT.

This clonotype appeared many times. The rearrangement links TRBV19 to TRBJ2-7; D gene unclear. Trimming shortened V by 3 bases and J by 1 base, and 10 bases separated the two germline ends. The length of the CDR3 is 14 residues. CDR1 is LNHDA, CDR2 SQIVND, per germline (reference sequence). DNA of the CDR3: TGTGCCAGTAGTATGTCCGGACCTTCCTACGAGCAGTACTTC. Translation: CASSMSGPSYEQYF.

This clonotype showed up many times. The chain recombines TRBV7-2 with TRBJ2-1, with D uncertain. V lost 3 bases and J 3 bases, leaving 9 bases between the germline ends. CDR1 is SGHTA, CDR2 FQGNSA, per germline. The CDR3 is made up of 14 amino acids. The CDR3 protein is CASSFDDNYNEQFF. CDR3 in DNA: TGTGCCAGCAGCTTCGATGACAACTACAATGAGCAGTTCTTC.

In its sample, this clonotype was seen a few times. This chain connects TRBV30 to TRBJ2-3; 7 bases are a match to TRBD2. Germline V gives CDR1 GTSNPN, CDR2 SVGIG (reference sequence). The CDR3 has 12 amino acids. The CDR3 protein is CGGGPGTDTQYF. CDR3 coding DNA: TGTGGGGGGGGACCGGGCACAGATACGCAGTATTTT.

This clonotype has ten or more counts. V usage is TRBV19 and J usage is TRBJ2-5, with a possible D match to TRBD1 (5 bases). The CDR3 consists of 14 residues. Germline CDR1 LNHDA, CDR2 SQIVND (reference sequence). V lost 5 bases to trimming and J lost 5 bases, with 15 bases between them. The CDR3 region is CASSPQGLLETQYF. The CDR3 nucleotides are TGTGCCAGTAGTCCCCAGGGTTTGCTGGAGACCCAGTACTTC.

This clonotype was picked up many times. An end of the junction differs from the germline gene, which may be a read error. The CDR3 is CASSTTGGEQYF. CDR3 bases: TGTGCTAGCAGCACCACAGGAGGCGAGCAGTACTTC. The rearrangement uses TRBV7-7 and TRBJ2-7, with D possibly being TRBD1 or TRBD2 (5 bases each). The CDR3 consists of 12 residues. The germline gives CDR1 SSHAT, CDR2 FNYEAQ (reference sequence).

With regard to this clonotype: A much larger clone differs from this one at a single base, so this may be a read error. The V call is TRBV3-1, the J call TRBJ1-6; D not resolved. V was pared by 3 bases and J by 10 bases, with 13 bases between. Germline V gene sequence: CDR1 LGHDT, CDR2 YNNKEL (reference sequence). The CDR3 spans 14 residues. This CDR3 is CASSQGKGNSPLHF. For the CDR3, the DNA is TGTGCCAGCAGCCAGGGGAAGGGAAACTCACCCCTCCACTTT. Based on the CDR3 plus reference TRBV3-1 and TRBJ1-6, the full variable domain is DTAVSQTPKYLVTQMGNDKSIKCEQNLGHDTMYWYKQDSKKFLKIMFSYNNKELIINETVPNRFSPKSPDKAHLNLHINSLELGDSAVYFCASSQGKGNSPLHFGNGTRLTVT.

This clonotype has at least ten counts. This chain links TRBV7-9 with TRBJ2-1, with D unclear. The CDR3 contains 15 residues. Germline V gives CDR1 SEHNR, CDR2 FQNEAQ (reference sequence). Trimming cost V 0 bases and J 5 bases, with 11 bases left between them. CDR3 DNA: TGTGCCAGCAGCTTAGCGGGAAAGTCGAACAATGAGCAGTTCTTC. Its protein product is CASSLAGKSNNEQFF. Full variable domain (missing parts from reference TRBV7-9 and TRBJ2-1): DTGVSQNPRHKITKRGQNVTFRCDPISEHNRLYWYRQTLGQGPEFLTYFQNEAQLEKSRLLSDRFSAERPKGSFSTLEIQRTEQGDSAMYLCASSLAGKSNNEQFFGPGTRLTVL.